The 22 T cell receptor beta chains below were found in one sample sequenced in a study of control samples from healthy donors and cancer patients. The method was immunoSEQ multiplex PCR; TCRdb's version includes in-frame clones alone and lacks a portion of them. The sample lists about 170,000 clones; 91% were seen once. The source material was blood. These receptors were collected from a woman between 25 and 40 years old in good health.

This chain joins TRBV11-2 and TRBJ2-3; TRBD1 matches at 7 bases. V lost 6 bases to trimming and J lost 1 base; unmatched junction nucleotides: 7. The CDR3 is made up of 15 amino acids. Per germline, CDR1 SGHAT and CDR2 FQNNGV. CDR3: CASSPTTGGTDTQYF. The DNA of the CDR3 is TGTGCCAGCAGTCCAACCACAGGGGGCACAGATACGCAGTATTTT.

The chain recombines TRBV5-4 with TRBJ1-1, with 9 bases that match TRBD1. The V segment lost 4 bases and the J segment 0 bases; nucleotides outside the gene matches: 4. The CDR3 sequence is 15 residues long. CDR1 is SGHNT and CDR2 is YYREEE in the germline V gene (reference sequence). The CDR3 reads CASSRTGAMNTEAFF. CDR3 nucleotide sequence: TGTGCCAGCAGCAGGACAGGGGCGATGAACACTGAAGCTTTCTTT.

The chain is built from TRBV7-2 and TRBJ1-2, with D unresolved. This CDR3 is built from 11 residues. Germline V gene lookup returns CDR1 SGHTA and CDR2 FQGNSA. Trimming removed 6 bases from V and 4 bases from J, with 6 bases in between. CDR3 residues: CASSSGYGYTF. The CDR3 DNA is TGTGCCAGCAGTTCAGGCTATGGCTACACCTTC.

CDR3 amino acids: CASSLGRRETQYF. The CDR3 region has the DNA TGTGCCAGCAGTTTAGGGCGACGGGAGACCCAGTACTTC. This chain links TRBV12-3 or TRBV12-4 with TRBJ2-5; D unclear. CDR3 length: 13 residues. Trimming removed 1 base at V and 5 bases at J, with 8 bases between.

V gene TRBV3-1 (or the pseudogene TRBV3-2) combines with J gene TRBJ1-2; tentatively, D is TRBD1 (5 bases). The CDR3 has 12 amino acids. Deletions cut 3 bases from V and 4 bases from J, with 6 bases between. Germline lookup yields CDR1 LGHDT and CDR2 YNNKEL (reference sequence). In nucleotides, the CDR3 is TGTGCCAGCAGCCAGGGGCCCTATGGCTACACCTTC. It is translated as CASSQGPYGYTF.

This clone was observed a single time. The gene calls are TRBV13 and TRBJ2-5; 8 nucleotides line up with TRBD2. V lost 5 bases and J lost 5; bases outside the gene matches: 4. Germline V gene data show CDR1 as PRHDT and CDR2 as FYEKMQ (reference sequence). CDR3 size: 13 residues. CDR3 coding DNA: TGTGCCAGCAGCCCCCCTAGCGGGGAGACCCAGTACTTC. Amino acids: CASSPPSGETQYF.

Of note for this clone: Distinct nucleotide sequences in the sample also encode this CDR3. The genes are TRBV18 and TRBJ1-1; D ambiguous. Between the trimmed V and J ends, which lost 1 base and 2 bases, there was a span of 8 bases. The CDR3 covers 14 residues. Germline loops: CDR1 KGHSH, CDR2 LQKENI. CDR3: CASSPRQENTEAFF. The CDR3 DNA sequence: TGTGCCAGCTCACCACGACAAGAAAACACTGAAGCTTTCTTT.

The chain is built from TRBV11-3 and TRBJ2-2; TRBD1 might be the D (5 bases). V lost 3 bases and J lost 6, with 11 bases in between. The germline V gene encodes CDR1 SGHNT and CDR2 YENEEA. This CDR3 is built from 14 residues. In DNA, the CDR3 is TGTGCCAGCAGCTTGATCCAGGGTTCCGGGGAGCTGTTTTTT. It yields the protein CASSLIQGSGELFF.

The rearrangement uses TRBV9 and TRBJ1-2; a possible D gene is TRBD1 (5 bases). The V and J ends lost 0 bases and 3 bases respectively, with 15 bases between them. Germline CDR1 reads SGDLS; CDR2 reads YYNGEE. The CDR3 is 16 residues long. As DNA, the CDR3 is TGTGCCAGCAGCGTAGCGGGGCAGGGAGGCGACTATGGCTACACCTTC. Protein product: CASSVAGQGGDYGYTF.

The chain has TRBV3-1 (or the pseudogene TRBV3-2) and TRBJ1-2; weak D call: TRBD1 (5 bases). CDR3 length equals 13 residues. V was clipped by 4 bases and J by 4 bases, with 10 bases between them. Germline V gene lookup returns CDR1 LGHDT and CDR2 YNNKEL (reference sequence). The CDR3, as DNA: TGTGCCAGCAGCCGGGACGTCGCCTATGGCTACACCTTC. Translated, it gives CASSRDVAYGYTF.

This clone was counted a single time. This rearrangement joins TRBV2 to TRBJ1-1; tentative D call: TRBD1 (5 bases). V lost 6 bases and J 4 bases, leaving 9 bases between the germline ends. Germline V gives CDR1 SNHLY, CDR2 FYNNEI. The CDR3 contains 12 residues. CDR3 region: CASRGRPTEAFF. Written as DNA, the CDR3 is TGTGCCAGCAGGGGGCGGCCCACTGAAGCTTTCTTT.

This clone was seen once. The chain employs TRBV11-2 and TRBJ1-1, with 8 bases fitting TRBD1. Germline V CDR1 and CDR2: SGHAT, FQNNGV. This CDR3 spans 15 amino acids. The V gene end was trimmed by 4 bases and the J gene end by 1 base; junction bases not matched to a gene: 5. The CDR3 DNA follows: TGTGCCAGCAGCTCCTCGACAGGGGAGAACACTGAAGCTTTCTTT. It specifies CASSSSTGENTEAFF.

The chain joins TRBV28 to TRBJ2-7; TRBD1 aligns across 9 bases. J lost 3 bases, V lost 2 bases, and 8 bases had no gene match. CDR3 length equals 16 residues. Germline V lookup: CDR1 MDHEN, CDR2 SYDVKM. The CDR3, as DNA: TGTGCCAGCAGTTTACCCCGGACAGGGGTTGGCTACGAGCAGTACTTC. This translates into CASSLPRTGVGYEQYF.

The chain combines TRBV6-6 with TRBJ1-2; 10 bases are shared with TRBD1. The CDR3 has 16 amino acids. Germline loops: CDR1 MNHNY, CDR2 SVGAGI (reference sequence). Trimming took 0 bases from V and 5 from J; bases not matched to a gene: 6. Here the CDR3 DNA reads TGTGCCAGCAGTTACTCGAGTCCGGACAGGGGGTATGGCTACACCTTC. This encodes CASSYSSPDRGYGYTF.

The V and J genes are TRBV10-3 and TRBJ1-1; no clear D gene. The CDR3 loop spans 13 amino acids. Trimming shortened V by 6 bases and J by 1 base, and 9 bases separated the two germline ends. Per germline, CDR1 ENHRY and CDR2 SYGVKD. Here the CDR3 reads CAIRLFANTEAFF. Written as DNA, the CDR3 is TGTGCCATCAGGTTGTTCGCGAACACTGAAGCTTTCTTT.

This clone occurred a few times. V and J are TRBV28 and TRBJ2-1, with 9 bases aligning to TRBD1. J lost 8 bases, V lost 4 bases, and 12 bases had no gene match. This CDR3 is 16 amino acids long. The germline V gene has CDR1 MDHEN and CDR2 SYDVKM. The CDR3 nucleotides read TGTGCCAGCAGTTCCCCCGGGACAGGGTCGGGATATGAGCAGTTCTTC. Its protein is CASSSPGTGSGYEQFF.

This CDR3 reads CASSVGLAGSQETQYF. The CDR3 nucleotides are TGTGCCAGCAGCGTAGGACTAGCGGGGAGCCAAGAGACCCAGTACTTC. The V gene is TRBV9, the J gene TRBJ2-5; 11 bases are shared with TRBD2. V was clipped by 0 bases and J by 1 base; unmatched bases: 2. This CDR3 region has 16 residues. Per germline, CDR1 SGDLS and CDR2 YYNGEE. The variable domain in full, completed from reference TRBV9 and TRBJ2-5, reads DSGVTQTPKHLITATGQRVTLRCSPRSGDLSVYWYQQSLDQGLQFLIQYYNGEERAKGNILERFSAQQFPDLHSELNLSSLELGDSALYFCASSVGLAGSQETQYFGPGTRLLVL.

This clone was recorded only once. The rearrangement uses TRBV23-1 and TRBJ2-2; perhaps TRBD1 as D (5 bases). TRBV23-1 is an ORF for which the function is uncertain. Trimming removed 5 bases from V and 11 bases from J, with 12 bases in between. The CDR3 contains 12 residues. The CDR3 DNA is TGCGCCAGCAGTGAGTGCGGACACGAGCTGTTTTTT. It encodes CASSECGHELFF.

The chain uses TRBV25-1 and TRBJ2-4, with D possibly being TRBD1 (6 bases). The CDR3 has 14 amino acids. Germline V gene lookup returns CDR1 MGHDK and CDR2 SYGVNS. V lost 2 bases to trimming and J lost 6 bases, with 11 bases between them. The CDR3 bases are TGTGCCAGCAGTGAACCTCGGACAGCAAACATTCAGTACTTC. It yields the protein CASSEPRTANIQYF.

The chain is built from TRBV3-1 (or the pseudogene TRBV3-2) and TRBJ1-1, with D uncertain. The CDR3 has 14 amino acids. The V end lost 2 bases, the J end lost 2 bases, and 9 bases lay between the germline ends. Germline V gene lookup returns CDR1 LGHDT and CDR2 YNNKEL (reference sequence). Here the CDR3 DNA reads TGTGCCAGCAGCCAAATCGGTGGAAACACTGAAGCTTTCTTT. Amino acid sequence: CASSQIGGNTEAFF.

V gene TRBV3-1 (or the pseudogene TRBV3-2) combines with J gene TRBJ1-1, with D tentatively TRBD1 (5 bases). This CDR3 has 15 residues. CDR1 and CDR2 (germline): LGHDT, YNNKEL (reference sequence). V lost 1 base and J lost 4, with 13 bases in between. This chain's CDR3 is CASSQGRGDGTEAFF. As DNA, the CDR3 is TGTGCCAGCAGCCAAGGGAGGGGTGACGGCACTGAAGCTTTCTTT.

The chain joins TRBV9 to TRBJ2-5; 14 positions agree with TRBD2. There are 17 residues in the CDR3. Germline CDR1 SGDLS, CDR2 YYNGEE. V dropped 0 bases and J dropped 5; count of bases not matched to a gene: 6. The CDR3 coding sequence is TGTGCCAGCAGCGTAGTGGGACTAGCGGGAGTATCGGAGACCCAGTACTTC. It is translated as CASSVVGLAGVSETQYF. The whole variable domain, filled in from reference TRBV9 and TRBJ2-5, reads DSGVTQTPKHLITATGQRVTLRCSPRSGDLSVYWYQQSLDQGLQFLIQYYNGEERAKGNILERFSAQQFPDLHSELNLSSLELGDSALYFCASSVVGLAGVSETQYFGPGTRLLVL.